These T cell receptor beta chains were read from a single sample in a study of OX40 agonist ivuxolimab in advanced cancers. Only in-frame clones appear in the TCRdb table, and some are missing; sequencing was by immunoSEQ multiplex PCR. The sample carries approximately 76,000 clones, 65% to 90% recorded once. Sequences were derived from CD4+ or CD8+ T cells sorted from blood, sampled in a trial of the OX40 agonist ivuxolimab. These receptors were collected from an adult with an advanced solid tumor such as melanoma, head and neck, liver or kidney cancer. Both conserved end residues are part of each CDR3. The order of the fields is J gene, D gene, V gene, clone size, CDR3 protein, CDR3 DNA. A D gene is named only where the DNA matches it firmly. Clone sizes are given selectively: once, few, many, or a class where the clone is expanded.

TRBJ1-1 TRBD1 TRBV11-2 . CASSFNRDRGLPAFF TGTGCCAGCAGCTTCAACCGGGACAGGGGGCTCCCAGCTTTCTTT
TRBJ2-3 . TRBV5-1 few CASLFPGTDTQYF TGCGCCAGCCTGTTCCCAGGGACAGATACGCAGTATTTT
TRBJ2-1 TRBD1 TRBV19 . CASSAKTGAINEQFF TGTGCCAGTAGTGCGAAGACAGGGGCGATCAATGAGCAGTTCTTC
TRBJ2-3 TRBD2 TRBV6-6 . CASSAGGYTDTQYF TGTGCCAGCAGCGCGGGGGGGTACACAGATACGCAGTATTTT
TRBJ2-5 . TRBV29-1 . CSVAQQETQYF TGCAGCGTTGCACAGCAAGAGACCCAGTACTTC
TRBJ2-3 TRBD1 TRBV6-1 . CASSGGRSDRGGTDTQYF TGTGCCAGCAGTGGGGGACGGTCGGACAGGGGGGGCACAGATACGCAGTATTTT
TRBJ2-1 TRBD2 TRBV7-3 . CASSLSGGMVFF TGTGCCAGCAGCTTATCCGGGGGGATGGTGTTCTTC
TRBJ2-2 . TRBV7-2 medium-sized CASSLVASNGELFF TGTGCCAGCAGCTTAGTTGCGTCCAACGGGGAGCTGTTTTTT
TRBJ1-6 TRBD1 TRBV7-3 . CASSLTGTDYNSPLHF TGTGCCAGCAGCTTGACCGGGACAGATTATAATTCACCCCTCCACTTT
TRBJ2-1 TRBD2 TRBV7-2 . CASSLGLAGGNEQFF TGTGCCAGCAGCCTTGGACTAGCGGGGGGGAATGAGCAGTTCTTC
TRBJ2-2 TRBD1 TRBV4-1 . CASSQGRQGGTGELFF TGCGCCAGCAGCCAAGGTCGACAGGGGGGAACCGGGGAGCTGTTTTTT
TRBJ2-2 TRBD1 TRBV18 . CASSPQEQGTGELFF TGTGCCAGCTCACCACAAGAACAGGGGACCGGGGAGCTGTTTTTT
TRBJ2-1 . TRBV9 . CASSPRFGSGSYNEQFF TGTGCCAGCAGCCCCCGTTTCGGGAGCGGATCCTACAATGAGCAGTTCTTC
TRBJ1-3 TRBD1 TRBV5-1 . CASSGQGALGNTIYF TGCGCCAGCAGCGGACAGGGGGCTTTGGGAAACACCATATATTTT
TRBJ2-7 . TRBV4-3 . CASSSLGGDEQYF TGCGCCAGCAGTTCTTTAGGGGGGGACGAGCAGTACTTC
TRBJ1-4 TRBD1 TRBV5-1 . CASSGGTGVEKLFF TGCGCCAGCAGCGGCGGGACAGGGGTCGAAAAACTGTTTTTT
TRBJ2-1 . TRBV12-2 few CASRWTSAIYNEQFF TGTGCAAGTCGCTGGACTAGCGCGATCTACAATGAGCAGTTCTTC